The sequence of this T cell receptor beta chain was determined in a study of T cell changes during pregnancy in multiple sclerosis. The data were produced by immunoSEQ multiplex PCR, yet TCRdb's version contains in-frame clones alone and is incomplete. The sample includes some 64,000 clones, about 91% of them seen just once. The CDR3 totals 13 residues. Trimming shortened V by 5 bases and J by 4 bases, and 11 bases separated the two germline ends. The germline V gene encodes CDR1 SEHNR and CDR2 FQNEAQ (reference sequence). V gene TRBV7-9 combines with J gene TRBJ2-5; weak D call: TRBD1 (5 bases). The sequence was obtained from a female donor with multiple sclerosis, enrolled in a pregnancy study. The sequencing used peripheral blood, collected after pregnancy. The CDR3 sequence is CASSLTEIETQYF. CDR3 nucleotides: TGTGCCAGCAGCCTGACAGAAATAGAGACCCAGTACTTC. Supplemented by reference TRBV7-9 and TRBJ2-5, the full variable domain reads DTGVSQNPRHKITKRGQNVTFRCDPISEHNRLYWYRQTLGQGPEFLTYFQNEAQLEKSRLLSDRFSAERPKGSFSTLEIQRTEQGDSAMYLCASSLTEIETQYFGPGTRLLVL.